The T cell receptor beta chain under discussion was sequenced for a study of beta chain features in type 1 diabetes. Expressed TCRB transcripts were sequenced after all isolated RNA was converted to cDNA. Clones were sequenced by immunoSEQ multiplex PCR, and TCRdb holds only the in-frame ones, with some missing. The sample has about 120,000 clones, around 15% seen once; the top ten hold approximately 2.2%. Of note for this clone: Its antigen is still unknown.

Trimming removed 3 bases from V and 0 bases from J, with 10 bases in between. CDR1 is SGDLS and CDR2 is YYNGEE in the germline V gene. The CDR3 has 14 residues. Regarding the study as a whole: For patients, the naive, central memory and Treg TCRB repertoires appeared more alike than for healthy donors. Fewer junction insertions and more nucleotide deletions appeared in type 1 diabetes patients. Significant though moderate, a shortening of TCRB CDR3s appeared in all four CD4+ subsets of Type 1 diabetes patients.

The V gene is TRBV9, the J gene TRBJ2-7; D might be TRBD1 (6 bases). Sequencing was carried out using central memory CD4+ T cells from blood. The receptor comes from a man aged 25-40 years with type 1 diabetes. DNA for the CDR3: TGTGCCAGCAGCGCGGACAGCAGCTCCTACGAGCAGTACTTC. This translates into CASSADSSSYEQYF. Combining the CDR3 with reference TRBV9 and TRBJ2-7 gives the whole variable domain DSGVTQTPKHLITATGQRVTLRCSPRSGDLSVYWYQQSLDQGLQFLIQYYNGEERAKGNILERFSAQQFPDLHSELNLSSLELGDSALYFCASSADSSSYEQYFGPGTRLTVT.